The TCR beta chain under discussion was sequenced for a study of T-cell reconstitution after alpha-beta-depleted transplantation in children. The V segment lost 8 bases and the J segment 4 bases; nucleotides outside the gene matches: 6. This CDR3 has 13 residues. CDR1 is SGHAT and CDR2 is FQNNGV in the germline V gene. This clonotype was detected a few times. The library targeted TCRbeta and was prepared with unique molecular identifiers. MiXCR, applied by TCRdb to the PCR reads, yields one record per CDR3 protein. The sample holds roughly 500,000 distinct CDR3 sequences, about 17% seen once. The genes are TRBV11-2 and TRBJ2-5, with 8 bases matching TRBD1. Sequencing was performed on PBMCs from the stem cell graft donor, taken from the stem cell graft. This sequence originates from a human donor who donated a stem cell graft to a child with acute lymphoblastic leukemia. The CDR3 loop reads CASYAGTGETQYF. CDR3 bases: TGTGCCAGCTATGCCGGGACAGGAGAGACCCAGTACTTC.